Described below is a single T cell receptor beta chain sequence and its context. Germline values: CDR1 MNHEY, CDR2 SMNVEV (reference sequence). This CDR3 is 14 amino acids long. The trim removed 6 bases at V and 2 bases at J, leaving 5 bases unmatched. TCRdb recomputed calls from the PCR reads with MiXCR, one row per CDR3 protein. The sample shows about 510,000 distinct CDR3 sequences, roughly 26% of them seen only once. This specimen belongs to a study of molecular identifiers for immune sequencing clone quantification. Material: naive CD8+ T cells from blood, with Jurkat cell RNA spiked in. Subset: FACS-sorted CD8+CD4-CCR7+CD45RA+ naive T cells. This clonotype was sampled from a human donor in good health. Some libraries in this study had Jurkat cell RNA spiked in. V usage is TRBV27 and J usage is TRBJ2-7; 9 nucleotides align to TRBD1. CDR3 DNA: TGTGCCAGCAGCGGACAGGGGCGAACCTACGAGCAGTACTTC. Encoded protein: CASSGQGRTYEQYF.